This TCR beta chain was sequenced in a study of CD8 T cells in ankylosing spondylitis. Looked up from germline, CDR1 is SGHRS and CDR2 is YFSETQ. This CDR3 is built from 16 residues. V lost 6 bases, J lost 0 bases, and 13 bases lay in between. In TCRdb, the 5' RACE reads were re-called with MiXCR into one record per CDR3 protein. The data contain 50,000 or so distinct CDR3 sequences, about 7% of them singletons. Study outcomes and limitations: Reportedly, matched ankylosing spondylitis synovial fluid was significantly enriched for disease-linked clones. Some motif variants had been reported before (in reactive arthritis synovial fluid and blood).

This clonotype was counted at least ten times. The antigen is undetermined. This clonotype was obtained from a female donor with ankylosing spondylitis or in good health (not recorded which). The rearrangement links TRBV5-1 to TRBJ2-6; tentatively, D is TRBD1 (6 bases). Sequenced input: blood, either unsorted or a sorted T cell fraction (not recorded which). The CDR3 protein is CASNPGHASGANVLTF. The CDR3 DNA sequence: TGCGCCAGCAATCCGGGACATGCCTCTGGGGCCAACGTCCTGACTTTC.